This T cell receptor (beta chain) was sequenced for a study of radiation and T cells in renal cell carcinoma. CDR3 size: 15 residues. CDR1 is SGHRS and CDR2 is YFSETQ in the germline V gene. The V gene end was trimmed by 1 base and the J gene end by 2 bases; junction bases not matched to a gene: 4. The time point denotes: blood 4 weeks post-SBRT, at nephrectomy. The sample's treatment: 15 Gy SBRT to primary tumor, nephrectomy 4 weeks later. Produced via immunoSEQ multiplex PCR; TCRdb's table is partial and in-frame only. Altogether tens of thousands of clones are present, around four fifths being singletons, with the ten largest covering more than 9%.

Specimen: blood, collected from a patient whose treatment included radiotherapy and nephrectomy. The sequence was obtained from a man in his forties or fifties with renal cell carcinoma. The chain links TRBV5-1 to TRBJ2-3; 7 bases match TRBD2. CDR3 in DNA: TGCGCCAGCAGCTTGACGGGGGGACCCACAGATACGCAGTATTTT. This translates into CASSLTGGPTDTQYF.